The 27 T cell receptor beta chains presented below share a single source sample, sequenced in a study of cytomegalovirus exposure and HLA in healthy donors. Vbeta (60) and Jbeta (13) primers were used in the PCR. Clones were sequenced by immunoSEQ multiplex PCR, and TCRdb holds only the in-frame ones, with some missing. The top ten clones hold 6.5% to 7.5% of a sample with some 150,000 clones, 82% of them seen once. Sample: PBMCs. The receptors here all came from a woman aged 50 to 60 in good health and CMV-seropositive.

This chain joins TRBV6-4 and TRBJ1-3; the D gene is possibly TRBD1 (6 bases). V was cut by 0 bases and J by 0 bases, with 21 bases left in between. Germline CDR1 MRHNA, CDR2 SNTAGT. This CDR3 is built from 20 residues. The CDR3 DNA reads as TGTGCCAGCAGTGACTCGAACCCCGCAACAGGGACCTACTCTGGAAACACCATATATTTT. Encoded protein: CASSDSNPATGTYSGNTIYF.

This clone was counted a few times. The V and J genes are TRBV21-1 and TRBJ2-5; the table's D call TRBD2 went unverified against the DNA. TRBV21-1 is flagged as a pseudogene. The CDR3 runs to 17 residues. For the CDR3, the DNA is TGTGCCAGCAGCAATCGAGGTAGCGGGGGGCCCGAGGAGACCCAGTACTTC. Amino acid sequence: CASSNRGSGGPEETQYF.

The J gene is TRBJ1-2, the V gene TRBV9; TRBD1 agrees at 7 bases. With 8 bases clipped from V and 4 bases from J, the junction kept 2 bases outside the gene matches. This CDR3 region has 11 residues. In germline, CDR1 is SGDLS, CDR2 YYNGEE. The DNA of the CDR3 is TGTGCCAGTGGGACAGCCTATGGCTACACCTTC. Amino acid sequence: CASGTAYGYTF.

This chain uses TRBV5-1 with TRBJ1-2; possibly TRBD1 for D (5 bases). Trimming removed 0 bases at V and 0 bases at J, with 9 bases between. CDR1 and CDR2 (germline): SGHRS, YFSETQ. CDR3 length equals 15 residues. CDR3 sequence (DNA): TGCGCCAGCAGCTTGGTCACAGGCCCTAACTATGGCTACACCTTC. It specifies CASSLVTGPNYGYTF.

Notes on this clone: The junction departs from the called germline gene at one end, perhaps through a read error. The J gene is TRBJ1-2, the V gene TRBV7-9; 10 bases map to TRBD1. The germline gives CDR1 SEHNR, CDR2 FQNEAQ (reference sequence). The CDR3 contains 15 residues. CDR3 residues: CSSSLLGQGLGGYTF. The CDR3 DNA follows: TGTTCCAGCAGCTTATTGGGACAGGGGCTGGGGGGCTACACCTTC.

V gene TRBV5-5 combines with J gene TRBJ1-2; D is ambiguous. The germline gives CDR1 SGHKS, CDR2 YYEKEE (reference sequence). V gave up 1 base and J gave up 8 bases, with 12 bases separating them. The CDR3 consists of 13 residues. The CDR3 reads CASSLQVAGGYTF. The CDR3 nucleotides are TGTGCCAGCAGCTTGCAGGTCGCTGGCGGCTACACCTTC.

This chain links TRBV7-8 with TRBJ1-1, with 9 bases identical to TRBD1. The V gene end was trimmed by 1 base and the J gene end by 10 bases; junction bases not matched to a gene: 7. CDR1 and CDR2 (germline): SGHVS, FQNEAQ. This CDR3 contains 14 residues. CDR3 amino acids: CASSLGDREFSAFF. Here the CDR3 DNA reads TGTGCCAGCAGCTTAGGGGACAGGGAGTTTTCAGCTTTCTTT.

The V call is TRBV27, the J call TRBJ1-5; D ambiguous. The germline V gene encodes CDR1 MNHEY and CDR2 SMNVEV (reference sequence). This CDR3 is built from 13 residues. Trimming pared 3 bases from V and 4 bases from J, leaving 7 bases between. The CDR3, as DNA: TGTGCCAGCAGTTTTACGGGTAATCAGCCCCAGCATTTT. This translates into CASSFTGNQPQHF.

This sequence joins TRBV5-1 and TRBJ2-3; tentative D call: TRBD2 (6 bases). Germline loops: CDR1 SGHRS, CDR2 YFSETQ. The CDR3 runs 16 residues. Trimming shortened V by 0 bases and J by 1 base, and 12 bases separated the two germline ends. The CDR3 DNA reads TGCGCCAGCAGCTTGGCCTCCGGGGGTGGCACAGATACGCAGTATTTT. Its protein is CASSLASGGGTDTQYF.

The chain uses TRBV6-1 and TRBJ2-7; the D gene is possibly TRBD2 (7 bases). This CDR3 is built from 14 residues. V lost 3 bases, J lost 3 bases, and 12 bases lay in between. Germline V CDR1 and CDR2: MNHNS, SASEGT. The CDR3 bases are TGTGCCAGCAGTGAGTTGGGAGGGGGCTACGAGCAGTACTTC. Its translation: CASSELGGGYEQYF.

CDR3 DNA: TGTGCCAGCAGCTTCGGTCAGGCGTACTCTGGAAACACCATATATTTT. It encodes CASSFGQAYSGNTIYF. The chain couples TRBV5-4 to TRBJ1-3; D uncertain. Germline V gene lookup returns CDR1 SGHNT and CDR2 YYREEE (reference sequence). The CDR3 totals 16 residues. V was clipped by 2 bases and J by 0 bases, with 12 bases between them.

The chain carries TRBV6-1 and TRBJ2-5; unclear D gene. Gene TRBJ2-7 matches the end of the DNA better, so the J call may be wrong. The CDR3 totals 13 residues. Germline V gene lookup returns CDR1 MNHNS and CDR2 SASEGT. The CDR3 spells CASSEVGDNEQYF. As DNA, the CDR3 is TGTGCCAGCAGTGAAGTCGGCGACAACGAGCAGTACTTC.

V is TRBV10-2 and J is TRBJ2-2; 9 bases match TRBD2. Unmatched junction bases numbered 4, after V lost 3 bases and J lost 5 bases. The CDR3 has 15 amino acids. Germline CDR1 is WSHSY and CDR2 is SAAADI. The CDR3 loop reads CASSEWRGGTGELFF. CDR3 sequence (DNA): TGCGCCAGCAGTGAATGGCGGGGGGGGACCGGGGAGCTGTTTTTT.

The chain links TRBV6-5 to TRBJ2-3; 10 bases map to TRBD2. V shed 6 bases and J 4 bases; nucleotides not matched to a gene: 4. The germline CDR1 and CDR2 sequences are MNHEY and SVGAGI. This CDR3 is 14 amino acids long. The CDR3 DNA is TGTGCCAGCAGAGCGGGGGGGCGCGCAGATACGCAGTATTTT. It yields the protein CASRAGGRADTQYF.

The chain carries TRBV5-1 and TRBJ2-3; possible D gene TRBD1, 6 bases. The V end was cut by 0 bases, the J end by 5 bases, with 10 bases between. Germline V gene sequence: CDR1 SGHRS, CDR2 YFSETQ. The CDR3 has 14 residues. The CDR3 region is CASSLEGGRDTQYF. The CDR3, as DNA: TGCGCCAGCAGCTTGGAAGGGGGACGAGATACGCAGTATTTT.

The V gene is TRBV7-9, the J gene TRBJ2-2, with 8 bases lining up with TRBD2. The CDR3 covers 16 residues. The germline V gene encodes CDR1 SEHNR and CDR2 FQNEAQ (reference sequence). Trimming cost V 5 bases and J 3 bases; bases outside gene matches: 8. The CDR3 is CASSPTRGGHTGELFF. The CDR3 coding sequence is TGTGCCAGCAGCCCAACCCGGGGGGGCCACACCGGGGAGCTGTTTTTT.

This clone came up a few times. This rearrangement joins TRBV11-2 to TRBJ2-7; TRBD2 matches at 13 bases. The CDR3 has 15 residues. CDR1 and CDR2 (germline): SGHAT, FQNNGV. V dropped 1 base and J dropped 6; count of bases not matched to a gene: 3. This CDR3 is CASSLGLAGGSEQYF. The DNA of the CDR3 is TGTGCCAGCAGCTTAGGACTAGCGGGGGGTTCCGAGCAGTACTTC.

In its sample, this clone was seen once. V is TRBV5-6 and J is TRBJ1-1, with 8 bases identical to TRBD1. The germline V gene has CDR1 SGHDT and CDR2 YYEEEE. J lost 0 bases, V lost 1 base, and 8 bases had no gene match. The CDR3 covers 17 residues. CDR3 sequence reads: CASSLYRGTLMNTEAFF. CDR3 bases: TGTGCCAGCAGCTTGTACAGGGGGACCCTCATGAACACTGAAGCTTTCTTT.

The chain combines TRBV5-1 with TRBJ2-7, with a tentative D call TRBD1 (5 bases). This CDR3 spans 16 amino acids. Germline V lookup: CDR1 SGHRS, CDR2 YFSETQ. V was trimmed by 1 base and J by 4 bases, leaving 18 bases between them. DNA for the CDR3: TGCGCCAGCAGCTTGTACTCTAGGGTAGGGGTTTACGAGCAGTACTTC. Its protein product is CASSLYSRVGVYEQYF. The whole variable domain, filled in from reference TRBV5-1 and TRBJ2-7, reads KAGVTQTPRYLIKTRGQQVTLSCSPISGHRSVSWYQQTPGQGLQFLFEYFSETQRNKGNFPGRFSGRQFSNSRSEMNVSTLELGDSALYLCASSLYSRVGVYEQYFGPGTRLTVT.

V usage is TRBV9 and J usage is TRBJ2-3; no reliable D call. There are 13 residues in the CDR3. The germline V and J ends were trimmed by 1 base and 2 bases, with 5 bases remaining between them. Germline CDR1 is SGDLS and CDR2 is YYNGEE. The CDR3 region has the DNA TGTGCCAGCAGCGTATCCTTCACAGATACGCAGTATTTT. The encoded protein is CASSVSFTDTQYF.

This chain uses TRBV7-2 with TRBJ2-1; 9 bases map to TRBD2. Germline trimming cut 5 bases from V and 6 bases from J; bases unmatched to any gene: 8. The CDR3 sequence is 15 residues long. CDR1 and CDR2 (germline): SGHTA, FQGNSA. CDR3 protein: CASSPQRGESNEQFF. CDR3 bases: TGTGCCAGCAGCCCGCAGCGGGGGGAATCCAATGAGCAGTTCTTC. Full variable domain (remainder filled in from reference TRBV7-2 and TRBJ2-1): GAGVSQSPSNKVTEKGKDVELRCDPISGHTALYWYRQSLGQGLEFLIYFQGNSAPDKSGLPSDRFSAERTGGSVSTLTIQRTQQEDSAVYLCASSPQRGESNEQFFGPGTRLTVL.

The chain joins TRBV6-4 to TRBJ2-1; 8 nucleotides match TRBD2. The V and J ends lost 3 bases and 4 bases, in that order; junction bases with no gene match: 5. CDR3 length: 15 amino acids. Per germline, CDR1 MRHNA and CDR2 SNTAGT. CDR3 nucleotide sequence: TGTGCCAGCAGTGAAGAGCGGGGGTTATACAATGAGCAGTTCTTC. Amino acids: CASSEERGLYNEQFF.

CDR3 coding DNA: TGTGCCAGCAGCGTAGATCAAGGGGGCCGGACCGGGGAGCTGTTTTTT. Protein sequence: CASSVDQGGRTGELFF. The V gene is TRBV9, the J gene TRBJ2-2; 7 bases are shared with TRBD1. The length of the CDR3 is 16 residues. The trim removed 0 bases at V and 5 bases at J, leaving 7 bases unmatched. Germline V gives CDR1 SGDLS, CDR2 YYNGEE.

V is TRBV7-2 and J is TRBJ2-3; D remains unclear. Germline CDR1 is SGHTA and CDR2 is FQGNSA. Trimming took off 6 bases at V and 0 bases at J, with 13 bases between the two ends. The CDR3 is 15 amino acids. This CDR3 is CASSPWADSTDTQYF. The CDR3 DNA is TGTGCCAGCAGTCCCTGGGCAGACAGCACAGATACGCAGTATTTT.

The chain recombines TRBV5-4 with TRBJ1-2, with TRBD1 matching over 8 bases. Trimming cost V 3 bases and J 7 bases; bases outside gene matches: 5. The CDR3 runs to 13 residues. CDR1 is SGHNT, CDR2 YYREEE, per germline (reference sequence). CDR3 protein: CASSWEDRAGYTF. The CDR3 DNA reads as TGTGCCAGCAGCTGGGAGGACAGGGCTGGCTACACCTTC.

J is TRBJ2-3 and V is TRBV7-2; possibly TRBD2 for D (7 bases). The V end lost 4 bases, the J end lost 8 bases, and 22 bases lay between the germline ends. There are 16 residues in the CDR3. Germline V lookup: CDR1 SGHTA, CDR2 FQGNSA. The CDR3 spells CASSYGTGGHPGTQYF. Here the CDR3 DNA reads TGTGCCAGCAGCTACGGTACGGGGGGCCACCCAGGTACGCAGTATTTT. Looking up the rest from reference TRBV7-2 and TRBJ2-3 gives the full variable domain: GAGVSQSPSNKVTEKGKDVELRCDPISGHTALYWYRQSLGQGLEFLIYFQGNSAPDKSGLPSDRFSAERTGGSVSTLTIQRTQQEDSAVYLCASSYGTGGHPGTQYFGPGTRLTVL.

V gene TRBV9 combines with J gene TRBJ2-1, with D possibly TRBD1 on 6 matching bases. Germline V lookup: CDR1 SGDLS, CDR2 YYNGEE. This CDR3 contains 14 residues. V dropped 0 bases and J dropped 7 bases, with 11 bases sitting between them. CDR3 nucleotide sequence: TGTGCCAGCAGCGTAGATACCAGGGGAAATGAGCAGTTCTTC. Its translation is CASSVDTRGNEQFF. The full variable domain, completed using reference TRBV9 and TRBJ2-1, is DSGVTQTPKHLITATGQRVTLRCSPRSGDLSVYWYQQSLDQGLQFLIQYYNGEERAKGNILERFSAQQFPDLHSELNLSSLELGDSALYFCASSVDTRGNEQFFGPGTRLTVL.